Presented here are 12 T cell receptor beta chains from one specimen sequenced in a study of blood T cell repertoires in COVID-19. TCRdb's copy holds only in-frame clones and misses some; the assay was immunoSEQ multiplex PCR. Among around 150,000 clones listed, approximately 90% were seen once. The sample was peripheral blood. The receptors stem from an older woman with active or convalescent COVID-19.

The V call is TRBV4-3, the J call TRBJ1-1; D gene unclear. There are 16 residues in the CDR3. The V end was cut by 1 base, the J end by 1 base, with 13 bases between. Germline V lookup: CDR1 LGHNA, CDR2 YSLEER. The CDR3 sequence: CASSQVRAGGNTEAFF. The CDR3 bases are TGCGCCAGCAGCCAAGTAAGGGCGGGAGGGAACACTGAAGCTTTCTTT.

V is TRBV15 and J is TRBJ2-4; 12 nucleotides line up with TRBD2. The trim removed 1 base at V and 5 bases at J, leaving 3 bases unmatched. CDR1 and CDR2 (germline): LNHNV, YYDKDF (reference sequence). CDR3 length equals 16 residues. CDR3 DNA: TGTGCCACCAGCAGAGGCCCTAGCGGGGGGGAAAACATTCAGTACTTC. Its translation: CATSRGPSGGENIQYF.

The J gene is TRBJ1-1, the V gene TRBV15; 11 positions match TRBD1. CDR3 length: 15 amino acids. The junction had 6 bases not matched to a gene; V was cut back by 5 bases and J by 4 bases. Looked up from germline, CDR1 is LNHNV and CDR2 is YYDKDF (reference sequence). The CDR3 protein is CATSPRTGGFTEAFF. The CDR3, as DNA: TGTGCCACCAGCCCGCGGACAGGGGGCTTCACTGAAGCTTTCTTT.

This chain uses TRBV10-3 with TRBJ1-4; 10 bases are a match to TRBD1. The CDR3 sequence is 15 residues long. Germline V gene data show CDR1 as ENHRY and CDR2 as SYGVKD. V dropped 2 bases and J dropped 7; count of bases not matched to a gene: 4. CDR3 in DNA: TGTGCCATCAGTGAGGACAGGGGGCTCGGTGAAAAACTGTTTTTT. Its protein is CAISEDRGLGEKLFF.

The V call is TRBV23-1, the J call TRBJ2-3; D is unresolved. TRBV23-1 carries the ORF label, with uncertain function. V lost 2 bases to trimming and J lost 5 bases, with 23 bases between them. The CDR3 loop spans 18 amino acids. The CDR3 region is CASSQKPFRSQNLDTQYF. CDR3 nucleotides: TGCGCCAGCAGTCAAAAGCCGTTTCGGAGTCAGAACTTAGATACGCAGTATTTT.

The chain combines TRBV19 with TRBJ1-4, with D maybe TRBD1 (5 bases). There are 15 residues in the CDR3. CDR1 and CDR2 from the germline V gene are LNHDA and SQIVND (reference sequence). V was cut by 2 bases and J by 3 bases, with 10 bases left in between. CDR3 residues: CASSIQGTANEKLFF. The CDR3 region has the DNA TGTGCCAGTAGTATACAGGGAACGGCTAATGAAAAACTGTTTTTT.

This clone was found once. The J gene is TRBJ1-5, the V gene TRBV11-2; D unresolved. This CDR3 is built from 12 residues. Trimming stripped 7 bases from V and 7 bases from J, with 11 bases between. Germline V gives CDR1 SGHAT, CDR2 FQNNGV. The DNA for the CDR3 is TGTGCCAGCACCACAACTAGCCAGCCCCAGCATTTT. Protein sequence: CASTTTSQPQHF.

The CDR3 coding sequence is TGCAGTGCTAGTCAAAGGGGGACCGGGGAGCTGTTTTTT. Its translation: CSASQRGTGELFF. The chain links TRBV20-1 to TRBJ2-2, with D perhaps TRBD1 (6 bases). Trimming stripped 3 bases from V and 5 bases from J, with 10 bases between. Germline CDR1 and CDR2: DFQATT and SNEGSKA (reference sequence). This CDR3 has 13 amino acids.

The chain has TRBV5-1 and TRBJ2-5, with 7 bases aligning to TRBD1. Germline values: CDR1 SGHRS, CDR2 YFSETQ. The V and J ends lost 4 bases and 2 bases, in that order; junction bases with no gene match: 5. The CDR3 runs to 14 residues. Here the CDR3 DNA reads TGCGCCAGCAGCCCTGGACAGGTTCAAGAGACCCAGTACTTC. It yields the protein CASSPGQVQETQYF.

The chain carries TRBV20-1 and TRBJ1-1; a weak D match, TRBD1 (5 bases). The ends were cut back, 3 bases at V and 0 bases at J, with 14 bases in the middle. Germline CDR1 reads DFQATT; CDR2 reads SNEGSKA (reference sequence). The CDR3 length is 15 residues. Here the CDR3 reads CSASSPGLMNTEAFF. CDR3 coding DNA: TGCAGTGCTAGTTCCCCGGGACTCATGAACACTGAAGCTTTCTTT.

The V and J genes are TRBV19 and TRBJ2-6; TRBD2 aligns across 7 bases. In germline, CDR1 is LNHDA, CDR2 SQIVND (reference sequence). The ends lost 0 bases at V and 2 bases at J; junction bases unmatched: 1. There are 16 residues in the CDR3. CDR3: CASSIDRGAGANVLTF. CDR3 nucleotides: TGTGCCAGTAGTATAGATCGGGGGGCTGGGGCCAACGTCCTGACTTTC. Combining the CDR3 with reference TRBV19 and TRBJ2-6 gives the whole variable domain DGGITQSPKYLFRKEGQNVTLSCEQNLNHDAMYWYRQDPGQGLRLIYYSQIVNDFQKGDIAEGYSVSREKKESFPLTVTSAQKNPTAFYLCASSIDRGAGANVLTFGAGSRLTVL.

The J gene is TRBJ2-3, the V gene TRBV19, with 10 bases matching TRBD1. The CDR3 runs 14 residues. Germline V CDR1 and CDR2: LNHDA, SQIVND (reference sequence). V dropped 5 bases and J dropped 5; count of bases not matched to a gene: 4. As DNA, the CDR3 is TGTGCCAGTAGTTTCGGGACAGGGGAAGATACGCAGTATTTT. Amino acid sequence: CASSFGTGEDTQYF. The full variable domain, in which reference TRBV19 and TRBJ2-3 provide the parts outside the CDR3, is DGGITQSPKYLFRKEGQNVTLSCEQNLNHDAMYWYRQDPGQGLRLIYYSQIVNDFQKGDIAEGYSVSREKKESFPLTVTSAQKNPTAFYLCASSFGTGEDTQYFGPGTRLTVL.